The 19 T cell receptor beta chains presented below share a single source sample, sequenced in a study of blood T cell repertoires in COVID-19. TCRdb's copy holds only in-frame clones and misses some; the assay was immunoSEQ multiplex PCR. The sample holds 250,000 to 300,000 clones, around nine tenths seen once. Material: peripheral blood. Source of these receptors: a woman in her twenties or thirties with COVID-19, enrolled during active disease.

The chain has TRBV5-6 and TRBJ2-5; the D gene is possibly TRBD1 (6 bases). The CDR3 covers 15 residues. Trimming stripped 4 bases from V and 2 bases from J, with 15 bases between. In germline, CDR1 is SGHDT, CDR2 YYEEEE. The CDR3 DNA is TGTGCCAGCAGCACCTCGACAGGTCGGCAAGAGACCCAGTACTTC. It yields the protein CASSTSTGRQETQYF.

CDR3 nucleotides: TGTGCCAGCAGTCCCCCGGGGGGTCCGCACTACGAGCAGTACTTC. Translating gives CASSPPGGPHYEQYF. The V gene is TRBV27, the J gene TRBJ2-7; 7 bases are a match to TRBD2. The V and J ends lost 5 bases and 3 bases, in that order; junction bases with no gene match: 10. The CDR3 has 15 amino acids. Germline V gene lookup returns CDR1 MNHEY and CDR2 SMNVEV (reference sequence).

This clone was detected a few times. Other DNA sequences within the sample encode an identical CDR3. The gene calls are TRBV10-3 and TRBJ2-1; D gene ambiguous. The germline V gene encodes CDR1 ENHRY and CDR2 SYGVKD. CDR3 length: 11 amino acids. Between the trimmed V and J ends, which lost 4 bases and 7 bases, there was a span of 5 bases. CDR3 sequence reads: CAISAGNEQFF. In DNA, the CDR3 is TGTGCCATCAGTGCGGGTAATGAGCAGTTCTTC.

The chain carries TRBV4-2 and TRBJ1-1; 8 bases are shared with TRBD1. This CDR3 is 15 amino acids long. J gave up 4 bases and V 0 bases, and 4 bases lay outside the gene matches. Germline CDR1 and CDR2: LGHNA and YNFKEQ. The CDR3 reads CASSQEQGAGTEAFF. The CDR3 nucleotides are TGTGCCAGCAGCCAAGAGCAGGGGGCAGGCACTGAAGCTTTCTTT.

The rearrangement links TRBV30 to TRBJ2-2; a possible D gene is TRBD1 (7 bases). Germline V gene data show CDR1 as GTSNPN and CDR2 as SVGIG (reference sequence). V lost 7 bases and J 3 bases, leaving 9 bases between the germline ends. This CDR3 is built from 12 residues. This chain's CDR3 is CASRGDTGELFF. The CDR3 DNA reads TGTGCCTCCAGGGGGGACACCGGGGAGCTGTTTTTT.

The rearrangement uses TRBV6-6 and TRBJ1-2; perhaps TRBD1 as D (6 bases). Trimming removed 5 bases at V and 6 bases at J, with 25 bases between. Germline assignment: CDR1 MNHNY and CDR2 SVGAGI (reference sequence). The CDR3 is made up of 17 amino acids. For the CDR3, the DNA is TGTGCCAGCAGTCACCCGCTGACAGGACTTGTTTCTCATGGCTACACCTTC. It codes for CASSHPLTGLVSHGYTF.

The chain carries TRBV5-4 and TRBJ2-3, with TRBD2 identical over 8 bases. CDR3 length: 16 amino acids. Trimming removed 0 bases from V and 2 bases from J; junction bases left unmatched: 5. Per germline, CDR1 SGHNT and CDR2 YYREEE (reference sequence). CDR3 in DNA: TGTGCCAGCAGCTTGGGTTTAGCGGGATCCACAGATACGCAGTATTTT. Protein product: CASSLGLAGSTDTQYF.

This sequence joins TRBV5-1 and TRBJ2-1, with TRBD2 matching 7 bases. From germline, CDR1 is SGHRS and CDR2 YFSETQ. The CDR3 is 17 residues long. Trimming removed 4 bases from V and 0 bases from J; junction bases left unmatched: 10. CDR3 sequence (DNA): TGCGCCAGCAGCATTGGGAGCGGGATGAGCTCCTACAATGAGCAGTTCTTC. Translating gives CASSIGSGMSSYNEQFF.

This clone has just one count. The rearrangement joins TRBV28 to TRBJ1-6; 7 bases line up with TRBD1. The germline CDR1 and CDR2 sequences are MDHEN and SYDVKM. The CDR3 has 14 residues. The V gene end was trimmed by 6 bases and the J gene end by 9 bases; junction bases not matched to a gene: 8. CDR3 sequence reads: CASRAGTASSPLHF. CDR3 in DNA: TGTGCCAGCAGGGCCGGGACAGCATCTTCACCCCTCCACTTT.

This chain joins TRBV5-4 and TRBJ2-7; 7 positions agree with TRBD1. CDR3 length: 15 amino acids. V lost 3 bases and J lost 2; bases outside the gene matches: 8. Germline CDR1 SGHNT, CDR2 YYREEE (reference sequence). The CDR3 region has the DNA TGTGCCAGCAGCTCAGGGGGAGTTACCCCCTACGAGCAGTACTTC. Protein sequence: CASSSGGVTPYEQYF. The full variable domain, its missing parts supplied by reference TRBV5-4 and TRBJ2-7, is ETGVTQSPTHLIKTRGQQVTLRCSSQSGHNTVSWYQQALGQGPQFIFQYYREEENGRGNFPPRFSGLQFPNYSSELNVNALELDDSALYLCASSSGGVTPYEQYFGPGTRLTVT.

This rearrangement joins TRBV10-2 to TRBJ2-1; D not resolved. CDR3 length: 13 amino acids. V dropped 5 bases and J dropped 15 bases, with 20 bases sitting between them. CDR1 WSHSY and CDR2 SAAADI come from the germline V gene. CDR3 sequence (DNA): TGCGCCAGCAGTACCTCGGATCGTCGAGGTCCGTTCTTC. Protein sequence: CASSTSDRRGPFF.

V is TRBV28 and J is TRBJ2-7, with a tentative D call TRBD2 (6 bases). CDR3 length: 15 amino acids. Germline values: CDR1 MDHEN, CDR2 SYDVKM. V was cut by 5 bases and J by 4 bases, with 18 bases left in between. The CDR3 nucleotides are TGTGCCAGCAGTGTGATAGGACGGAGGGCTTACGAGCAGTACTTC. Translated: CASSVIGRRAYEQYF.

CDR3 in amino acids: CASSPDRVQPQHF. The CDR3 DNA follows: TGTGCCAGCAGCCCCGACAGGGTTCAGCCCCAGCATTTT. The chain is built from TRBV3-1 (or the pseudogene TRBV3-2) and TRBJ1-5; 7 bases agree with TRBD1. Germline CDR1 is LGHDT and CDR2 is YNNKEL (reference sequence). The CDR3 loop spans 13 amino acids. The V and J ends lost 4 bases and 6 bases, in that order; junction bases with no gene match: 3.

In DNA form, the CDR3 reads TGCGCCAGCTCACCCGTGGGCAGTAACACCGGGGAGCTGTTTTTT. This gives the protein CASSPVGSNTGELFF. The chain recombines TRBV10-2 with TRBJ2-2, with D uncertain. Germline loops: CDR1 WSHSY, CDR2 SAAADI. The CDR3 spans 15 residues. The ends were cut back, 8 bases at V and 2 bases at J, with 15 bases in the middle.

This chain joins TRBV11-1 and TRBJ1-1; possible D gene TRBD1, 5 bases. The germline V gene encodes CDR1 SGHAT and CDR2 FQDESV (reference sequence). The CDR3 is 13 amino acids. Trimming removed 4 bases from V and 6 bases from J, with 12 bases in between. DNA of the CDR3: TGTGCCAGCAGCTCTTACAGGAGGGCTGAAGCTTTCTTT. It encodes CASSSYRRAEAFF.

This chain connects TRBV5-4 to TRBJ2-2; 8 bases fit TRBD2. CDR3 length: 14 residues. Looked up from germline, CDR1 is SGHNT and CDR2 is YYREEE (reference sequence). V gave up 2 bases and J gave up 6 bases; unmatched junction bases: 3. CDR3: CASSFGGVSGELFF. The CDR3 DNA reads as TGTGCCAGCAGCTTCGGGGGGGTCTCCGGGGAGCTGTTTTTT.

This chain uses TRBV7-2 with TRBJ1-2; TRBD1 agrees at 9 bases. Per germline, CDR1 SGHTA and CDR2 FQGNSA. There are 17 residues in the CDR3. J gave up 0 bases and V 5 bases, and 10 bases lay outside the gene matches. The CDR3: CASSRPGTGLANYGYTF. The DNA for the CDR3 is TGTGCCAGCAGCCGCCCCGGGACAGGGCTAGCTAACTATGGCTACACCTTC. Using reference TRBV7-2 and TRBJ1-2 for the parts outside the CDR3, the full variable domain is GAGVSQSPSNKVTEKGKDVELRCDPISGHTALYWYRQSLGQGLEFLIYFQGNSAPDKSGLPSDRFSAERTGGSVSTLTIQRTQQEDSAVYLCASSRPGTGLANYGYTFGSGTRLTVV.

This chain uses TRBV6-4 with TRBJ2-1, with D possibly matching TRBD2 (5 bases). V was shortened by 0 bases and J by 0 bases, with 9 bases between the two germline ends. This CDR3 contains 16 residues. Germline V gene data show CDR1 as MRHNA and CDR2 as SNTAGT. The CDR3 here is CASSDSSTSSYNEQFF. CDR3 DNA: TGTGCCAGCAGTGACTCGAGTACTAGCTCCTACAATGAGCAGTTCTTC.

The chain carries TRBV27 and TRBJ1-1; 7 positions agree with TRBD1. Germline V gene sequence: CDR1 MNHEY, CDR2 SMNVEV (reference sequence). This CDR3 comprises 14 residues. The trim removed 5 bases at V and 0 bases at J, leaving 3 bases unmatched. CDR3 protein: CASSMTGLNTEAFF. CDR3 nucleotides: TGTGCCAGCAGTATGACAGGGTTGAACACTGAAGCTTTCTTT.